The rows below give T cell receptor beta chains drawn from one sample of a study of CD8+ T cells in alopecia areata. Sequenced by immunoSEQ multiplex PCR; TCRdb stores in-frame clones only, minus some. Of about 11,000 clones in the sample, approximately 60% were seen once. The sequencing input was skin. Receptors were obtained from a human donor with alopecia areata. Each CDR3 is given with its conserved first and last residue. The D gene is left open where the match is weak. Part of the rows lack a size; the others show once, few, many or a class for expanded clones.

CDR3 | DNA | V | size | J | D
CASSVGPRGQVNSPLHF | TGTGCCAGCAGCGTAGGACCCAGGGGACAGGTTAATTCACCCCTCCACTTT | TRBV9 | . | TRBJ1-6 | TRBD1
CASRDLGGTEAFF | TGTGCCAGCAGGGACTTGGGGGGCACTGAAGCTTTCTTT | TRBV2 | . | TRBJ1-1 | .
CSGDSGRRTDTQYF | TGCAGCGGGGATAGCGGGAGGCGCACAGATACACAGTATTTT | TRBV29-1 | . | TRBJ2-3 | TRBD2
CASSWADSYEQYF | TGTGCCAGCAGTTGGGCGGACTCCTACGAGCAGTACTTC | TRBV7-9 | . | TRBJ2-7 | .
CASSRERNLGKLFF | TGCGCCAGCAGCCGAGAGCGAAATCTGGGAAAACTGTTTTTT | TRBV4-1 | once | TRBJ1-4 | .
CASGTYTDNEQFF | TGCGCCAGCGGCACCTATACCGACAATGAGCAGTTCTTC | TRBV5-1 | . | TRBJ2-1 | .
CASSLAPEGTEAFF | TGTGCCAGCAGCTTAGCTCCGGAGGGAACTGAAGCTTTCTTT | TRBV7-9 | few | TRBJ1-1 | .
CASSFGSNTEAFF | TGTGCCAGCAGTTTTGGCAGCAACACTGAAGCTTTCTTT | TRBV27 | few | TRBJ1-1 | .
CASSEVGGPYNEQFF | TGTGCCAGCAGTGAAGTCGGGGGTCCCTACAATGAGCAGTTCTTC | TRBV2 | . | TRBJ2-1 | .
CASSPFGNEQFF | TGTGCCAGTAGTCCGTTTGGGAATGAGCAGTTCTTC | TRBV19 | . | TRBJ2-1 | .
CASSLAQGPYEQYF | TGTGCCAGCAGCTTAGCACAGGGGCCCTACGAGCAGTACTTC | TRBV7-2 | medium-sized | TRBJ2-7 | TRBD1
CASSFRTRLGTDTQYF | TGTGCCAGCAGCTTTCGGACGCGGCTCGGCACAGATACGCAGTATTTT | TRBV11-2 | . | TRBJ2-3 | .
CASSQWGRDRGTEAFF | TGTGCCAGCAGCCAGTGGGGTAGGGATCGAGGGACTGAAGCTTTCTTT | TRBV4-2 | . | TRBJ1-1 | .
CASSPSLIYNEQFF | TGTGCCAGCAGCCCGTCCCTAATTTACAATGAGCAGTTCTTC | TRBV7-8 | . | TRBJ2-1 | .
CASSGIGYNEQFF | TGTGCCAGTAGCGGGATCGGGTACAATGAGCAGTTCTTC | TRBV19 | . | TRBJ2-1 | .
CSVAQGIGGDTQYF | TGCAGCGTGGCTCAGGGGATTGGGGGAGATACGCAGTATTTT | TRBV29-1 | once | TRBJ2-3 | .
CASSVRQGENGKNIQYF | TGTGCCAGCAGCGTAAGACAGGGAGAGAATGGCAAAAACATTCAGTACTTC | TRBV27 | . | TRBJ2-4 | TRBD1
CASSQDLSGSYEQYF | TGCGCCAGCAGCCAAGATCTGAGTGGATCCTACGAGCAGTACTTC | TRBV4-3 | . | TRBJ2-7 | .
CASSWGASQDTQYF | TGTGCCAGCAGTTGGGGAGCCTCCCAAGATACGCAGTATTTT | TRBV6-1 | once | TRBJ2-3 | .
CASRLAGMNTGELFF | TGTGCCAGCAGGCTTGCGGGAATGAACACCGGGGAGCTGTTTTTT | TRBV28 | . | TRBJ2-2 | .
CASSDQCPGDTIYF | TGTGCCAGCAGCGACCAATGCCCTGGGGACACCATATATTTT | TRBV21-1 | . | TRBJ1-3 | .
CASSLVSGTANTGELFF | TGTGCCAGCAGCTTAGTTTCCGGGACAGCGAACACCGGGGAGCTGTTTTTT | TRBV7-9 | . | TRBJ2-2 | TRBD1
CASSRDSSGAQYF | TGTGCCAGCAGTAGGGACTCCTCCGGGGCCCAGTACTTC | TRBV2 | . | TRBJ2-5 | .
CASSPPPRDGYTF | TGTGCCAGCTCACCCCCCCCCAGGGATGGCTACACCTTC | TRBV18 | . | TRBJ1-2 | .
CAWSPQSGTREQFF | TGTGCCTGGAGTCCTCAATCCGGGACCCGCGAGCAGTTCTTC | TRBV30 | . | TRBJ2-1 | .
CASSLPGQAFADTQYF | TGCGCCAGCAGCTTGCCAGGACAAGCCTTCGCAGATACGCAGTATTTT | TRBV5-1 | . | TRBJ2-3 | .
CASSLVGTSGVQYF | TGTGCCAGCAGCTTAGTGGGGACTAGCGGGGTGCAGTACTTC | TRBV11-2 | . | TRBJ2-5 | TRBD2
CASSSQGYIQYF | TGTGCCAGCAGTTCTCAAGGATACATTCAGTACTTC | TRBV5-6 | once | TRBJ2-4 | .
CASSLEGDREEFF | TGTGCCAGCAGCTTAGAGGGGGACAGGGAGGAGTTCTTC | TRBV7-9 | . | TRBJ2-1 | TRBD1
CASSTGQGLGDTQYF | TGTGCCAGCAGCACGGGACAGGGACTAGGAGATACGCAGTATTTT | TRBV5-6 | . | TRBJ2-3 | .
CASSYRDRDNQPQHF | TGTGCCAGCAGTTACCGGGACAGGGACAATCAGCCCCAGCATTTT | TRBV6-5 | . | TRBJ1-5 | TRBD1
CASSYMGETQYF | TGTGCCAGCAGTTACATGGGGGAGACCCAGTACTTC | TRBV6-6 | . | TRBJ2-5 | .